The rows below give T cell receptor beta chains drawn from one sample of a study of technical replicates of blood from a few donors. TCRdb's table, derived via immunoSEQ multiplex PCR, lists solely in-frame clones and lacks some. Found here are over 30,000 clones, more than 80% of them singletons; the top ten hold over 4%. The sample comprised PBMCs. The receptors come from a human donor in good health. Some clones in this sample may be carry-over from other donors' samples. Each CDR3 is given with its conserved first and last residue. D genes are given only for firm matches. Where a row states a size, it is once, few, many or the class of an expanded clone; other rows omit it.

d_call clone_size j_call v_call cdr3_nt cdr3_aa
NA NA TRBJ2-7 TRBV4-3 TGCGCCAGCAGCCAAGATAGGGGAAACCGCTACGAGCAGTACTTC CASSQDRGNRYEQYF
NA NA TRBJ1-1 TRBV12-5 TGTGCTAGTGCTCCGGGACAAAAAGCTTTCTTT CASAPGQKAFF
NA NA TRBJ1-1 TRBV4-3 TGCGCCAGCAGCCAAGAAGGCAGGGGAACGGTCGCTTTCTTT CASSQEGRGTVAFF
NA NA TRBJ2-1 TRBV6-6 TGTGCCAGCAGTCTCGACAAGAGCTCCTACAATGAGCAGTTCTTC CASSLDKSSYNEQFF
TRBD1 NA TRBJ1-1 TRBV18 TGTGCCAGCTCAGGCCCGGGACAGGGGACTGGTGAAGCTTTCTTT CASSGPGQGTGEAFF
NA NA TRBJ1-4 TRBV11-2 TGTGCCAGCAGCTTAGGTCAGGTTAGGCCTAATGAAAAACTGTTTTTT CASSLGQVRPNEKLFF
TRBD2 NA TRBJ2-1 TRBV5-1 TGCGCCAGCAGCTTGGGACTAGCGGGAGGTGGAGAGCAGTTCTTC CASSLGLAGGGEQFF
NA NA TRBJ2-7 TRBV7-8 TGTGCCAGCAGCCACCTAGGACAGTTTTACGAGCAGTACTTC CASSHLGQFYEQYF
TRBD2 NA TRBJ2-2 TRBV5-4 TGTGCCAGCAGGTCCACTCGGGGGGGAAACACCGGGGAGCTGTTTTTT CASRSTRGGNTGELFF
TRBD1 NA TRBJ2-1 TRBV5-1 TGCGCCAGCAGCTCGGACAGGGGCGGACCCAATGAGCAGTTCTTC CASSSDRGGPNEQFF
TRBD2 once TRBJ2-7 TRBV5-1 TGCGCCAGCAGCTTGGGGAGCGGGGAGTCCTACGAGCAGTACTTC CASSLGSGESYEQYF
TRBD2 NA TRBJ2-1 TRBV4-2 TGTGCCAGCAGCCAAGATTTAGGCGGGGGGGGCAATGAGCAGTTCTTC CASSQDLGGGGNEQFF
NA NA TRBJ2-5 TRBV10-3 TGTGCCATCAGTGACACAGGTCCACAAGAGACCCAGTACTTC CAISDTGPQETQYF
NA NA TRBJ1-2 TRBV2 TGTGCCAGCAGTGAACACAGGGTCGCTAACTATGGCTACACCTTC CASSEHRVANYGYTF
NA NA TRBJ2-4 TRBV21-1 TGTGCCAGCAGCAAAGTCCAGGGAAAACTAGCCAAAAACATTCAGTACTTC CASSKVQGKLAKNIQYF
TRBD2 NA TRBJ2-1 TRBV5-1 TGCGCCAGCAGCTCAATAGCGGGAGCGGGGTACAATGAGCAGTTCTTC CASSSIAGAGYNEQFF
NA NA TRBJ1-2 TRBV29-1 TGCAGCGTTAAGTATCCGGCGGCTATTAGCTACACCTTC CSVKYPAAISYTF
NA few TRBJ1-1 TRBV4-2 TGTGCCAGCAGCCAAGATCCCGGGGGGAGCACTGAAGCTTTCTTT CASSQDPGGSTEAFF
TRBD2 NA TRBJ2-7 TRBV7-8 TGTGCCAGCAGCTTAGCGAGGCGGGGGGTCTCCTACGAGCAGTACTTC CASSLARRGVSYEQYF
NA NA TRBJ2-3 TRBV9 TGTGCCAGCAGCGGAGAGGGCGGTTGGACAGATACGCAGTATTTT CASSGEGGWTDTQYF
NA NA TRBJ2-1 TRBV11-3 TGTGCCAGCAGCTCCCCAAGACAGGATGAGCAGTTCTTC CASSSPRQDEQFF
TRBD1 NA TRBJ1-4 TRBV4-3 TGCGCCAGCAGCCTTACCGGGACAGGGGGTGAAAAACTGTTTTTT CASSLTGTGGEKLFF
NA once TRBJ1-1 TRBV5-1 TGCGCCAGCAGCCTTTACCTAAGACTTGAAGCTTTCTTT CASSLYLRLEAFF
TRBD2 NA TRBJ2-7 TRBV5-1 TGCGCCAGCAGCGCACAGGGTAGCGGGGACTACGAGCAGTACTTC CASSAQGSGDYEQYF
NA NA TRBJ2-3 TRBV9 TGTGCCAGCAGCACCAGGGACTTCCGCACAGATACGCAGTATTTT CASSTRDFRTDTQYF
NA NA TRBJ1-1 TRBV29-1 TGCAGCGTTGAATTTCAGGCAAAGAACACTGAAGCTTTCTTT CSVEFQAKNTEAFF
NA NA TRBJ2-7 TRBV21-1 TGTGCCAGCAGCGCCTTCTTCCGGGACAGAAACTACGAGCAGTACTTC CASSAFFRDRNYEQYF
TRBD1 NA TRBJ1-5 TRBV7-2 TGTGCCAGCAGCCCAAGAGGGGGCCTAGGGCCCCAGCATTTT CASSPRGGLGPQHF